Sequencing of this T cell receptor (beta chain) was carried out in a study of blood T cell repertoires in COVID-19. Background on the study: Spain, Italy and the United States supplied samples that represented acute and convalescent COVID-19. T cells, B-cell-depleted T cells, or PBMCs supplied cDNA or gDNA.

In the study's own analysis: By means of reference gene primer amplification, nucleated cell counts were estimated. Profiled with immunoSEQ multiplex PCR; TCRdb holds only in-frame clones, not every one. V, J and clone size reflect that table, while D and trimming were determined from the DNA. The table includes 250,000 or so clones, about 82% detected once. Germline V gene sequence: CDR1 SNHLY, CDR2 FYNNEI. The junction had 8 bases not matched to a gene; V was cut back by 6 bases and J by 3 bases. CDR3 length equals 14 residues. The sequenced sample was peripheral blood. This receptor was identified in a man older than 75 with acute or convalescent COVID-19. The J gene is TRBJ2-7, the V gene TRBV2; 7 bases align to TRBD1. The CDR3 nucleotides read TGTGCCAGCAGGCCGGGACAGCCTCGCTACGAGCAGTACTTC. This gives the protein CASRPGQPRYEQYF.